This entry concerns a single T cell receptor (beta chain). The CDR3 sequence is 12 residues long. Deletions cut 0 bases from V and 4 bases from J, with 3 bases between. In germline, CDR1 is SGHDT, CDR2 YYEEEE. This sample stems from a study of blood T cell repertoires in COVID-19. Measured with immunoSEQ multiplex PCR; TCRdb has only the in-frame clones, and not every one. The sample contains about 280,000 clones, approximately 86% of which appear only once. J is TRBJ2-3 and V is TRBV5-6, with D unclear. Sequenced material: peripheral blood. This receptor was identified in a woman aged 45-60 years who had recovered from COVID-19. The DNA for the CDR3 is TGTGCCAGCAGCTTGGCCTCAGATACGCAGTATTTT. It translates to CASSLASDTQYF.